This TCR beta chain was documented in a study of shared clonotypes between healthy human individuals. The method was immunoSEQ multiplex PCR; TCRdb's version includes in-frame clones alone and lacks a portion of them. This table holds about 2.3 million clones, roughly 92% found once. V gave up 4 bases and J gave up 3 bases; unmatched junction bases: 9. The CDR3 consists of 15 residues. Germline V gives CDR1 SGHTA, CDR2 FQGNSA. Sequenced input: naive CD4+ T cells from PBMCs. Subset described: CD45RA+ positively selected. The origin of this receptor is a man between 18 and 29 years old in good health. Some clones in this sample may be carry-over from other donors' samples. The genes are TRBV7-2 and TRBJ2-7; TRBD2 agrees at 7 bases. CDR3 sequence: CASSSRSSGIYEQYF. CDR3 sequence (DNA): TGTGCCAGCAGCTCCCGATCAAGCGGGATCTACGAGCAGTACTTC.